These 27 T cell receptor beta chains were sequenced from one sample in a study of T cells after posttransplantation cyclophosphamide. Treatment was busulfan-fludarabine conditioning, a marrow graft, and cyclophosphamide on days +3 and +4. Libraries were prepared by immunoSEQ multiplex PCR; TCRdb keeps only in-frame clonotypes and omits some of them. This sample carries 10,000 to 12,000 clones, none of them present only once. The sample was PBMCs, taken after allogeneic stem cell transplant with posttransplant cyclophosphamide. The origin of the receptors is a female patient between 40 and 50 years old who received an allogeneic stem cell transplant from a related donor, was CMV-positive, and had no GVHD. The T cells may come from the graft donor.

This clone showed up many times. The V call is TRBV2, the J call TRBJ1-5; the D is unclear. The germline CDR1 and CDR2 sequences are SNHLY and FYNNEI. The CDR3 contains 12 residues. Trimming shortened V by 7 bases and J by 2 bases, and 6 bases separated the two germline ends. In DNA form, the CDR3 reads TGTGCCAGCACCCCGGGCAATCAGCCCCAGCATTTT. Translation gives CASTPGNQPQHF.

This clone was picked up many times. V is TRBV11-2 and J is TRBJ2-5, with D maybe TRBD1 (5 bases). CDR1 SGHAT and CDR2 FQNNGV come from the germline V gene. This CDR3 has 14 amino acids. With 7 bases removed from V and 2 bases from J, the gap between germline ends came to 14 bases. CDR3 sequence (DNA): TGTGCCAGCACCCTTGGGGCGTTTCAAGAGACCCAGTACTTC. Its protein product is CASTLGAFQETQYF. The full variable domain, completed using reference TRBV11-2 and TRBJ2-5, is EAGVAQSPRYKIIEKRQSVAFWCNPISGHATLYWYQQILGQGPKLLIQFQNNGVVDDSQLPKDRFSAERLKGVDSTLKIQPAKLEDSAVYLCASTLGAFQETQYFGPGTRLLVL.

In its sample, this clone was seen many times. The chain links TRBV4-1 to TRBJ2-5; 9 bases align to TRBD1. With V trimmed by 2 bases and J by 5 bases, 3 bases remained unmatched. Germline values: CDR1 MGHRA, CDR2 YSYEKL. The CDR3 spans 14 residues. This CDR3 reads CASSQRTGDETQYF. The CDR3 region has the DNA TGCGCCAGCAGCCAAAGGACAGGGGACGAGACCCAGTACTTC.

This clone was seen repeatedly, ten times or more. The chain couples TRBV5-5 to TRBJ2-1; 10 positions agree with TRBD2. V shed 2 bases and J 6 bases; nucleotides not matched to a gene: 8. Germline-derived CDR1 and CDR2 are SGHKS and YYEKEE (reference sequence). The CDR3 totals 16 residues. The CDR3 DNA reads TGTGCCAGCAGCTTACCGGGACTAGCGTATTTCAATGAGCAGTTCTTC. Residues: CASSLPGLAYFNEQFF.

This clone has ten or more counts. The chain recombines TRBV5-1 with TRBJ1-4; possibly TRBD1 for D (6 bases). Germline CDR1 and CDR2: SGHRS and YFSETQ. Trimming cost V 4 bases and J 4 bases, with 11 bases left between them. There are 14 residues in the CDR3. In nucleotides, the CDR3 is TGCGCCAGCAGCACCCAGGGGCGTAATGAAAAACTGTTTTTT. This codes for CASSTQGRNEKLFF.

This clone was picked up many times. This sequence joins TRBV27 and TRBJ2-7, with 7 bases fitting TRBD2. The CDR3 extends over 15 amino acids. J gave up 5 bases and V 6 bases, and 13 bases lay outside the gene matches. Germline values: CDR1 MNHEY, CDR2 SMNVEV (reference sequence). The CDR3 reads CASSPWGGRADEQYF. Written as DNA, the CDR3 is TGTGCCAGCAGCCCTTGGGGAGGGAGGGCCGACGAGCAGTACTTC.

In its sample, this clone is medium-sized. The CDR3 nucleotides are TGTGCCAGCAGCCCCGCGGCGGCTAGCGGCGAGCAGTTCTTC. Translation gives CASSPAAASGEQFF. V usage is TRBV7-3 and J usage is TRBJ2-1, with TRBD2 matching 7 bases. This CDR3 region has 14 residues. CDR1 is SGHTA and CDR2 is FQGTGA in the germline V gene. V was pared by 5 bases and J by 10 bases, with 11 bases of the junction left unmatched.

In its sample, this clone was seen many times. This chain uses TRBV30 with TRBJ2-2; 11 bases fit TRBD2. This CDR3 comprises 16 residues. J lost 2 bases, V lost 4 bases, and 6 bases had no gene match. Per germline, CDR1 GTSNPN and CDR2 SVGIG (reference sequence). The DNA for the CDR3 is TGTGCCTGGACGTATAGCGGGGGGGGTAACACCGGGGAGCTGTTTTTT. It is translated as CAWTYSGGGNTGELFF. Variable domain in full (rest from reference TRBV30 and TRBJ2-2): SQTIHQWPATLVQPVGSPLSLECTVEGTSNPNLYWYRQAAGRGLQLLFYSVGIGQISSEVPQNLSASRPQDRQFILSSKKLLLSDSGFYLCAWTYSGGGNTGELFFGEGSRLTVL.

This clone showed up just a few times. CDR3 coding DNA: TGTGCCAGCAGTTACGGCCTAGCGGGAGGGTACGAGCAGTACTTC. Translated, it gives CASSYGLAGGYEQYF. The V gene is TRBV6-5, the J gene TRBJ2-7, with TRBD2 matching over 12 bases. Germline V gene sequence: CDR1 MNHEY, CDR2 SVGAGI. The V gene end was trimmed by 2 bases and the J gene end by 4 bases; junction bases not matched to a gene: 3. There are 15 residues in the CDR3.

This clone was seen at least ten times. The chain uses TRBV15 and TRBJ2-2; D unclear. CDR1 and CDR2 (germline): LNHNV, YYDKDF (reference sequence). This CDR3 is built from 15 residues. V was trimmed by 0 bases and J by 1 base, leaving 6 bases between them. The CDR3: CATSRDRGNTGELFF. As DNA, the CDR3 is TGTGCCACCAGCAGAGATCGCGGGAACACCGGGGAGCTGTTTTTT. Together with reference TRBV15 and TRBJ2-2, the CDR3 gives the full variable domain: DAMVIQNPRYQVTQFGKPVTLSCSQTLNHNVMYWYQQKSSQAPKLLFHYYDKDFNNEADTPDNFQSRRPNTSFCFLDIRSPGLGDTAMYLCATSRDRGNTGELFFGEGSRLTVL.

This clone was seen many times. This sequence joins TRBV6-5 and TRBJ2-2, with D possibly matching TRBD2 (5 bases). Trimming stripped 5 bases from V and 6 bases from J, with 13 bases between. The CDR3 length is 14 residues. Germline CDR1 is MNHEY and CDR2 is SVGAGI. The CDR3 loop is CASSEEGIPGELFF. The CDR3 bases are TGTGCCAGCAGTGAAGAGGGAATACCCGGGGAGCTGTTTTTT.

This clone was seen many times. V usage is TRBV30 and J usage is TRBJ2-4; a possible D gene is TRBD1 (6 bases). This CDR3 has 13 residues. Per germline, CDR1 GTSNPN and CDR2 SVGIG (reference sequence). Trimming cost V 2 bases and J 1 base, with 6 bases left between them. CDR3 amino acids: CAWSQGAKNIQYF. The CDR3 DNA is TGTGCCTGGAGTCAGGGGGCCAAAAACATTCAGTACTTC.

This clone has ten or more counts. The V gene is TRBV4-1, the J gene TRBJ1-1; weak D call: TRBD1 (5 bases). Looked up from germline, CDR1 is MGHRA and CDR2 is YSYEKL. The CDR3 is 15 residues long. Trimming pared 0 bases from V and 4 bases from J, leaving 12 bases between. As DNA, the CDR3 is TGCGCCAGCAGCCAAGAGTGGGCGGGGACCACTGAAGCTTTCTTT. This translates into CASSQEWAGTTEAFF.

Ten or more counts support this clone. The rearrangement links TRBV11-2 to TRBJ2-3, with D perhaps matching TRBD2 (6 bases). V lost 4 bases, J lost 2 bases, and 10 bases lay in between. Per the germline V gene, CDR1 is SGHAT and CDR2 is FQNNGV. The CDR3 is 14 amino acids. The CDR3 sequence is CASSSMGLTDTQYF. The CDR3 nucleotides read TGTGCCAGCAGCTCCATGGGACTCACAGATACGCAGTATTTT.

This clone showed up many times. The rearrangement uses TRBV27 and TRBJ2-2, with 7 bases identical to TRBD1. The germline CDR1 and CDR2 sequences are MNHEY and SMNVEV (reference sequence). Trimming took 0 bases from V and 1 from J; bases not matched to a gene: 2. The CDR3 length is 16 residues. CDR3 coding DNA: TGTGCCAGCAGTTTATCGGGACAGCTGAACACCGGGGAGCTGTTTTTT. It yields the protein CASSLSGQLNTGELFF.

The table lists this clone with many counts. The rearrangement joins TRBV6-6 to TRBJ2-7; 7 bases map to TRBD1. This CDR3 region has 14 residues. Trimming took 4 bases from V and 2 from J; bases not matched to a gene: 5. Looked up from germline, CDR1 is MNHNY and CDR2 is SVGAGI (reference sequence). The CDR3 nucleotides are TGTGCCAGCAGTTCATCGGGACAGCCCTACGAGCAGTACTTC. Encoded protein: CASSSSGQPYEQYF.

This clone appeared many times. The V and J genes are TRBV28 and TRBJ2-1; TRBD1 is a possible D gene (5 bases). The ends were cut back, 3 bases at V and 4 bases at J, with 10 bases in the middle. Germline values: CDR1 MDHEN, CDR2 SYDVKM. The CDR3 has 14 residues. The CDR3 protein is CASSFGYRYNEQFF. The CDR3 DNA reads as TGTGCCAGCAGTTTTGGCTACAGGTACAATGAGCAGTTCTTC.

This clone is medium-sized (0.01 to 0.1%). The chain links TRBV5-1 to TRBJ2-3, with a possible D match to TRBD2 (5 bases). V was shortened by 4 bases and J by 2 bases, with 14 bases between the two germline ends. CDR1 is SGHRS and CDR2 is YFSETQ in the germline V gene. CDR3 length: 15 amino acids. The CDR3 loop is CASSRQSGYTDTQYF. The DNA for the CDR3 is TGCGCCAGCAGCCGGCAGAGCGGATACACAGATACGCAGTATTTT.

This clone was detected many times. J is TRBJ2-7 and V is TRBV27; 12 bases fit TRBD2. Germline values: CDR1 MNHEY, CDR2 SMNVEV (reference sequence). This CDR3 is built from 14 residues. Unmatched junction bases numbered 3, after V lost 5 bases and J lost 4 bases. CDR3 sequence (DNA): TGTGCCAGCAGTCCTCTAGCGGGGGGGTACGAGCAGTACTTC. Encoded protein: CASSPLAGGYEQYF.

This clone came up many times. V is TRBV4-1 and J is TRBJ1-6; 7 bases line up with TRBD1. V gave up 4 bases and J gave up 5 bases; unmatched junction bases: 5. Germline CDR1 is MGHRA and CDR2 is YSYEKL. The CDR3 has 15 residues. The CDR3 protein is CASSLNRGHNSPLHF. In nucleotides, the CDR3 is TGCGCCAGCAGCCTTAATAGGGGGCATAATTCACCCCTCCACTTT.

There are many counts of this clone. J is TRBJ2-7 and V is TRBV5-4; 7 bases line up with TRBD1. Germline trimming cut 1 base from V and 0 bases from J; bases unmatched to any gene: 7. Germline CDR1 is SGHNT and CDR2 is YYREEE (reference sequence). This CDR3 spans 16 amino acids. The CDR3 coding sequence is TGTGCCAGCAGCTTGCCTCCGGGACAGAGCTCCTACGAGCAGTACTTC. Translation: CASSLPPGQSSYEQYF.

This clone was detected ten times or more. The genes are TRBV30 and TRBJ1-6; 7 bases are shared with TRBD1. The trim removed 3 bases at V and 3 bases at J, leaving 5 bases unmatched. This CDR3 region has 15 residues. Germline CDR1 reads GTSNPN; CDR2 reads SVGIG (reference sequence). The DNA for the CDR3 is TGTGCCTGGAGCTCGGGACAGATCTATAATTCACCCCTCCACTTT. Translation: CAWSSGQIYNSPLHF.

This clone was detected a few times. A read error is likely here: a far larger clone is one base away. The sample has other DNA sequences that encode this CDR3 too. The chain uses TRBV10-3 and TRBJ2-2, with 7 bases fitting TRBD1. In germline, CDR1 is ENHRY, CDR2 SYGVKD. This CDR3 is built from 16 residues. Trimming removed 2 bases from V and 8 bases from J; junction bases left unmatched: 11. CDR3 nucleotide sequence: TGTGCCATCAGTGAGGAGGCAGGGGGATATTTAGGGGAGCTGTTTTTT. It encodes CAISEEAGGYLGELFF.

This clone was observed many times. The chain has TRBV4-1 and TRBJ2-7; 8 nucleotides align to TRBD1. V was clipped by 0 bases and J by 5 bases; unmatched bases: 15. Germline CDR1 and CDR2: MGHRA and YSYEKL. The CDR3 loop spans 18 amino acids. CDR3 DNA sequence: TGCGCCAGCAGCCAAGATTCACTCCCTAGACAGGGGTTGAACGAGCAGTACTTC. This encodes CASSQDSLPRQGLNEQYF.

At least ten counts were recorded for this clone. CDR3 DNA: TGTGCCACCAGCAGAGACAGGGGGCTGGGCACTGAAGCTTTCTTT. The encoded protein is CATSRDRGLGTEAFF. The chain has TRBV15 and TRBJ1-1, with 8 positions matching TRBD1. CDR1 and CDR2 from the germline V gene are LNHNV and YYDKDF (reference sequence). J lost 4 bases, V lost 0 bases, and 4 bases had no gene match. The CDR3 totals 15 residues.

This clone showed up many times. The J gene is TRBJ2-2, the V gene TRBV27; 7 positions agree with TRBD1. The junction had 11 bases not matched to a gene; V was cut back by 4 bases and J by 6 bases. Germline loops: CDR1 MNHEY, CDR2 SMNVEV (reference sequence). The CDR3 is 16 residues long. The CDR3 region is CASSSHTGAGAGELFF. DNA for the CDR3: TGTGCCAGCAGTTCCCATACAGGGGCTGGGGCCGGGGAGCTGTTTTTT.

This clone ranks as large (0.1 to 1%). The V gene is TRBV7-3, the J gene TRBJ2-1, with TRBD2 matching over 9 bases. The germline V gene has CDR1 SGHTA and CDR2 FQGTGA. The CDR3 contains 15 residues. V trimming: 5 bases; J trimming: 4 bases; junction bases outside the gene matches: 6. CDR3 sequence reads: CASSPGLAPYNEQFF. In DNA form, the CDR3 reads TGTGCCAGCAGCCCCGGACTAGCGCCTTACAATGAGCAGTTCTTC.